The T cell receptor (beta chain) under discussion was sequenced for a study of T-cell memory formation after mild COVID-19 (dated by TCRdb to the early 2020s). Looking at the study overall: Most TCR sequence clusters were specific to one of the two donors. T-cell clones expanding and contracting after mild COVID-19 in two donors were tracked by longitudinal TCRalpha and TCRbeta repertoire sequencing. The cohort comprised two young, previously healthy adult volunteers, one female and one male.

Ficoll-Paque density gradient centrifugation was the method used to isolate PBMCs. This clonotype was seen more than once but under ten times. Its antigen is still unknown. Within one base of it there is no much larger clone, and no base qualities were kept. TCRdb lists the instrument as Illumina NovaSeq 6000. TCRalpha and TCRbeta cDNA libraries were constructed by 5'RACE with constant-segment primers, with sample barcodes and unique molecular identifiers being introduced. Trizol reagent was used to extract RNA from every sample. Amplification of the libraries took two PCR steps, and the second step added a second sample barcode plus Illumina TruSeq adapters. Libraries were sequenced on an Illumina NovaSeq with 2 x 150 bp paired-end reads. Per the authors' processing: The reads were demultiplexed and collapsed into UMI-guided consensus sequences using migec v1.2.7. Using mixcr v2.1.11, UMI consensuses were aligned to TRA and TRB V and J templates and then assembled into clonotypes. Clonotypes were classified as expanded or contracted when called significant by both edgeR and NoisET, with noise models trained on biological replicates. For edgeR calls, the thresholds were a false discovery rate-adjusted p below 0.01 and a log2 fold-change of 1. PCA with hierarchical clustering of max-normalized trajectories of the 1000 most abundant clonotypes was used as exploratory dynamics analysis. The CD4 or CD8 phenotype of responding clones was assigned using the separately sequenced CD4+ and CD8+ repertoires. TCRdb cleaned the public reads at Q25 with fastp, built clones with MiXCR and kept in-frame beta chains. Identical CDR3 protein sequences are pooled into one entry, listed with their most common genes and DNA. The V and J calls follow TCRdb's processing rather than the paper's. The sample has more than 250,000 distinct CDR3 sequences on record, roughly 18% of them singletons. The ten largest make up about 21% of the sample.

Study-wide conclusions, independent of this receptor: SARS-CoV-2 specificity was not confirmed for the second-wave clones peaking on day 37. Some responding clones were found in pre-infection memory, which suggests that pre-existing cross-reactive memory T cells took part in the SARS-CoV-2 response. Clones that contracted from day 15 to 85 showed balanced CD4/CD8 phenotypes, whereas a second wave of clones that expanded from day 15 to 37 leaned towards CD4+. Contracting CD4+ clones were located mainly in the CM and EM memory subsets, whereas CD8+ clones were found to be enriched in EMRA. The study covered only a couple of mild cases, and larger cohorts including severe cases with pre-infection samples were considered necessary.

V was cut back by 6 bases and J by 7 bases, leaving a gap of 19 bases between them. Counted from cysteine to phenylalanine, this CDR3 has 15 amino acids. Of the read, only the CDR3 DNA is kept; its 45 bases are in frame from base 1. This receptor was identified in a man between 18 and 35 years old who had mild COVID-19 (a few samples of this study predate the infection). The sample titles of this study are shuffled in the database, so cell type and time point are left out; the donor was told from shared clones. The chain was built from TRBV12-3 or TRBV12-4 and TRBJ2-1; the D gene is unclear. Sequenced material: PBMCs or a T cell subset sorted from them (not recorded which). The DNA sequence is given as TGTGCCAGCAGCCGCGCCTGGCCCTTTTTGAATGAGCAGTTCTTC. The resulting protein is CASSRAWPFLNEQFF.